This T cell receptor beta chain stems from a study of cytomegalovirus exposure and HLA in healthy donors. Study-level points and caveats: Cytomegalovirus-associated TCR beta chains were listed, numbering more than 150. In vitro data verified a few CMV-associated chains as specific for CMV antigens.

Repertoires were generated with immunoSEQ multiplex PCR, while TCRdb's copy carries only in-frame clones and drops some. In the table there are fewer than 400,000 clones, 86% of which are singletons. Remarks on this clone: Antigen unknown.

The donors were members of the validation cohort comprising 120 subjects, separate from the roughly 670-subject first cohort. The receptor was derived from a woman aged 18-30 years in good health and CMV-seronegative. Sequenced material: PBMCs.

CDR3 amino acids: CASSLAPETGMGKTEAFF. The CDR3 DNA is TGTGCCAGCAGCTTAGCGCCCGAGACAGGTATGGGGAAAACTGAAGCTTTCTTT. The V gene is TRBV7-6, the J gene TRBJ1-1, with D possibly matching TRBD1 (6 bases). CDR1 SGHVS and CDR2 FNYEAQ come from the germline V gene. Between the trimmed V and J ends, which lost 0 bases and 5 bases, there was a span of 22 bases. This CDR3 spans 18 amino acids.